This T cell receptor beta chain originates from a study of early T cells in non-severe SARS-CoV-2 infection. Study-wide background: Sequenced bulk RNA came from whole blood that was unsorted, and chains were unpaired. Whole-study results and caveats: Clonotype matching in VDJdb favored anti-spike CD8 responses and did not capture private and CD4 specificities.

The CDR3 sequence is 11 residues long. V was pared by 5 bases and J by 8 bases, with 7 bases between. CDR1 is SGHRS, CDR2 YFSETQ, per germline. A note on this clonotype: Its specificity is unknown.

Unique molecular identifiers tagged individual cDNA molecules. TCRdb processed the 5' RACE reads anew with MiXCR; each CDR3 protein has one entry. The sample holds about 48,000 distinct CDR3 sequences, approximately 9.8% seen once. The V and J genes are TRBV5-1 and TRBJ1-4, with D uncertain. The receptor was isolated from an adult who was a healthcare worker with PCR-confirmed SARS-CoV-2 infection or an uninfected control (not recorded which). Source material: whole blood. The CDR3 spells CASRVREKLFF. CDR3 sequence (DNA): TGCGCCAGCAGGGTTCGAGAAAAACTGTTTTTT.